One and the same sample provided the 5 T cell receptor beta chains below, sequenced in a study of blood T cells in healthy people across ages. Primers used in a second PCR of about 7 to 11 cycles were a sample-barcoded 5' primer and a J-beta primer mix. TCRdb reprocessed the 5' RACE reads with MiXCR, giving one entry per CDR3 protein. The sample records 700,000 to 950,000 distinct CDR3 sequences, roughly 47% being singletons. Sequencing used blood. Receptor source: an older woman in good health.

This clonotype was counted many times. The chain is built from TRBV29-1 and TRBJ2-6; D possibly corresponds to TRBD1 (6 bases). In germline, CDR1 is SQVTM, CDR2 ANQGSEA. The CDR3 covers 15 residues. V was cut by 7 bases and J by 0 bases, with 13 bases left in between. Here the CDR3 reads CSATTGDSGANVLTF. In nucleotides, the CDR3 is TGCAGCGCAACGACAGGAGACTCTGGGGCCAACGTCCTGACTTTC.

The chain recombines TRBV15 with TRBJ2-1, with 8 bases aligning to TRBD2. CDR3 length: 14 amino acids. Germline V gene data show CDR1 as LNHNV and CDR2 as YYDKDF (reference sequence). J was trimmed by 1 base and V by 8 bases; bases with no gene match: 4. For the CDR3, the DNA is TGTGCCACCCGGGGCGGGGGGTCCTACAATGAGCAGTTCTTC. As protein: CATRGGGSYNEQFF.

This sequence joins TRBV12-5 and TRBJ2-5; D is unresolved. CDR3 length: 12 amino acids. Trimming stripped 6 bases from V and 5 bases from J, with 10 bases between. Germline V gene sequence: CDR1 LGHNT, CDR2 FRNRAP. CDR3 nucleotide sequence: TGTGCTAGTGGGGACCGTTCGGAGACCCAGTACTTC. Amino acid sequence: CASGDRSETQYF.

This clonotype was found a few times. The rearrangement uses TRBV7-9 and TRBJ2-5; D not resolved. Germline V gene sequence: CDR1 SEHNR, CDR2 FQNEAQ (reference sequence). The V and J ends lost 3 bases and 2 bases respectively, with 7 bases between them. This CDR3 has 13 residues. This CDR3 reads CASSFLGQETQYF. Written as DNA, the CDR3 is TGTGCCAGCAGCTTCCTAGGACAAGAGACCCAGTACTTC.

The chain is built from TRBV7-8 and TRBJ2-4, with 10 bases identical to TRBD2. TRBJ2-5 matches the DNA end more closely, so the J call is doubtful. This CDR3 region has 15 residues. CDR1 and CDR2 from the germline V gene are SGHVS and FQNEAQ. CDR3 protein: CASSTGLAVGETQYF. The CDR3 DNA is TGTGCCAGCAGTACAGGACTAGCGGTCGGAGAGACCCAGTACTTC.